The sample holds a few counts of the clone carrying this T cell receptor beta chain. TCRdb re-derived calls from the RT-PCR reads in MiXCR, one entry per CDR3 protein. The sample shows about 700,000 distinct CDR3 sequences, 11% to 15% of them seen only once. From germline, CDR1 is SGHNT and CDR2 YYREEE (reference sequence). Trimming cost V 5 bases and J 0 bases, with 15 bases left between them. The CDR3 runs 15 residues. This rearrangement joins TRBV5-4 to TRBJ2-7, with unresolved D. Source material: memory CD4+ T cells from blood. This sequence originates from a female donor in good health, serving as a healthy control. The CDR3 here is CASRPEVQSSYEQYF. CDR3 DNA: TGTGCCAGCAGACCAGAGGTTCAGAGCTCCTACGAGCAGTACTTC. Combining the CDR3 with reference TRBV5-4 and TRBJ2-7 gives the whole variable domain ETGVTQSPTHLIKTRGQQVTLRCSSQSGHNTVSWYQQALGQGPQFIFQYYREEENGRGNFPPRFSGLQFPNYSSELNVNALELDDSALYLCASRPEVQSSYEQYFGPGTRLTVT.